This TCR beta chain stems from a study of human T cells and chemical hapten exposure. This clonotype was counted many times. The CDR3 runs 17 residues. V shed 5 bases and J shed 5 bases, with 23 bases lying between them. Germline values: CDR1 MNHEY, CDR2 SMNVEV (reference sequence). Total RNA came from unfractionated whole blood. As handled by the study authors: A typical sample had 95,000 to 100,000 TCRs, with roughly 23,224 to 690,600 overall. From the 5' RACE reads, TCRdb called clonotypes with MiXCR, one entry per CDR3 protein. The V and J calls reflect TCRdb's pipeline rather than the authors' work. Here the sample spans 120,000 to 150,000 distinct CDR3 sequences, around 4.4% being singletons.

The sequence came from a female donor in good health. The V and J genes are TRBV27 and TRBJ2-3, with TRBD1 as a possible D gene (5 bases). CDR3 nucleotides: TGTGCCAGCAGTCGGTTTATGGGGCAAGGTGTAGGAGATACGCAGTATTTT. It codes for CASSRFMGQGVGDTQYF.